This TCR beta chain was sequenced in a study of blood T cell repertoires in COVID-19. About the research overall: Acute and convalescent COVID-19 specimens originated in the United States, Italy and Spain. In each case, the material was cDNA or gDNA derived from T cells, B-cell-depleted T cells, or PBMCs.

Authors' methods: Amplification with reference gene primers provided the estimates of nucleated cell counts. Repertoires were generated with immunoSEQ multiplex PCR, while TCRdb's copy carries only in-frame clones and drops some. V and J calls and clone size are given by that table; D and trimming were obtained from the DNA. The sample contains around 250,000 clones, roughly 80% of which appear only once. This clone occurred once. This TCR came from a man aged 60 to 75 who had recovered from COVID-19. The specimen was peripheral blood.

The CDR3 here is CASSLDRGANEKLFF. CDR3 DNA: TGTGCCAGCAGTTTAGACCGGGGAGCTAATGAAAAACTGTTTTTT. This rearrangement joins TRBV27 to TRBJ1-4; D is unclear. The CDR3 length is 15 residues. Between the trimmed V and J ends, which lost 2 bases and 3 bases, there was a span of 10 bases. Germline V gene lookup returns CDR1 MNHEY and CDR2 SMNVEV (reference sequence).